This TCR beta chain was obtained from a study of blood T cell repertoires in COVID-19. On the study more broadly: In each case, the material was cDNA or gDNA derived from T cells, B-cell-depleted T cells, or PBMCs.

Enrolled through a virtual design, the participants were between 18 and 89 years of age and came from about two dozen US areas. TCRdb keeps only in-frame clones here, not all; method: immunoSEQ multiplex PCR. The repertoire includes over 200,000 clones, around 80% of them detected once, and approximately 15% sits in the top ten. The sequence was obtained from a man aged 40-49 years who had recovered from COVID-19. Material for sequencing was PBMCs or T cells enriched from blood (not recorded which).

The CDR3 region is CASNPSGWGDTQYF. DNA of the CDR3: TGTGCCAGCAACCCTAGCGGGTGGGGGGATACGCAGTATTTT. The V gene is TRBV7-9, the J gene TRBJ2-3; 8 nucleotides align to TRBD2. Germline CDR1 reads SEHNR; CDR2 reads FQNEAQ (reference sequence). The CDR3 consists of 14 residues. The junction had 9 bases not matched to a gene; V was cut back by 7 bases and J by 6 bases.